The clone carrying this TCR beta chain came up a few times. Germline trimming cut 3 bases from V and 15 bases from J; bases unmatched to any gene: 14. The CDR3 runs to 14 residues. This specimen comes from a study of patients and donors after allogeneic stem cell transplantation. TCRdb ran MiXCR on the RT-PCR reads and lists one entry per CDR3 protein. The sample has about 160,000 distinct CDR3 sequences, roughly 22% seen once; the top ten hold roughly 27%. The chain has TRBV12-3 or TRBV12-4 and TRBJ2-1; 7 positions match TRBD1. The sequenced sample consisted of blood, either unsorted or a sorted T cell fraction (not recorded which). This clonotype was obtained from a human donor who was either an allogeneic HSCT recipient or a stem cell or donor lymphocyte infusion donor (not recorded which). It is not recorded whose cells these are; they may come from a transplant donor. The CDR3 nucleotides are TGTGCCAGCAGTTTCTATTGGGACAGTCTACCCCCGTTCTTC. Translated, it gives CASSFYWDSLPPFF.